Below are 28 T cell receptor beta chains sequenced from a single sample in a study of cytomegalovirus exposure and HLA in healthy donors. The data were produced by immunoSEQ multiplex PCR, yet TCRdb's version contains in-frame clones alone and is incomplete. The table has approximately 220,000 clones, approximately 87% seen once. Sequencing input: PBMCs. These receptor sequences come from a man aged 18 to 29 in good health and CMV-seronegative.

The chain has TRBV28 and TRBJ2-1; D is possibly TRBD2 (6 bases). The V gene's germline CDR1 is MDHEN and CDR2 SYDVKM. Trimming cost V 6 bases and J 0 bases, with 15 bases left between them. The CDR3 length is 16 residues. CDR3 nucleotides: TGTGCCAGCAGCACGCCGGGGGAAACCTCCTACAATGAGCAGTTCTTC. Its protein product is CASSTPGETSYNEQFF.

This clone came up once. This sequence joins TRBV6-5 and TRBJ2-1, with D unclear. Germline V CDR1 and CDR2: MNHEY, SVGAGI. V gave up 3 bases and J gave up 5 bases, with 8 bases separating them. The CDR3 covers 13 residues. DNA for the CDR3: TGTGCCAGCAGTTATTCTATGAACAATGAGCAGTTCTTC. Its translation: CASSYSMNNEQFF.

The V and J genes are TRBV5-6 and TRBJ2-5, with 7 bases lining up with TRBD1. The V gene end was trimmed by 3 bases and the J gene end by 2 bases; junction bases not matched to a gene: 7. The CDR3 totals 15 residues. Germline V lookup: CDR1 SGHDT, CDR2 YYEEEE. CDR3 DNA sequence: TGTGCCAGCAGCTCCTTAGGGGGCGGGCAAGAGACCCAGTACTTC. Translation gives CASSSLGGGQETQYF.

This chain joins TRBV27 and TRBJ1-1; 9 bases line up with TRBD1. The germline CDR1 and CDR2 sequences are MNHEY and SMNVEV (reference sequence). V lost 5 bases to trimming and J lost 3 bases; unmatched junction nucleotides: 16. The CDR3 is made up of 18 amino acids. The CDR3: CASSNTHGTGLGYTEAFF. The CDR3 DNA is TGTGCCAGCAGTAACACCCACGGGACAGGGCTTGGGTACACTGAAGCTTTCTTT.

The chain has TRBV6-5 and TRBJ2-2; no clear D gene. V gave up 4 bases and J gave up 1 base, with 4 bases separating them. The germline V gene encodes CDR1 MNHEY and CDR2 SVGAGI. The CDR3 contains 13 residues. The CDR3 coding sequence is TGTGCCAGCAGTTCAGTGAACACCGGGGAGCTGTTTTTT. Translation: CASSSVNTGELFF.

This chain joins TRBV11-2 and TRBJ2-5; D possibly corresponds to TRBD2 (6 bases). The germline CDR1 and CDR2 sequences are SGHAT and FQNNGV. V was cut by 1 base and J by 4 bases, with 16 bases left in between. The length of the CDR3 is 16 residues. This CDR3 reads CASSLVGGMSSETQYF. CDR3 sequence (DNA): TGTGCCAGCAGCTTAGTGGGCGGGATGAGTTCAGAGACCCAGTACTTC.

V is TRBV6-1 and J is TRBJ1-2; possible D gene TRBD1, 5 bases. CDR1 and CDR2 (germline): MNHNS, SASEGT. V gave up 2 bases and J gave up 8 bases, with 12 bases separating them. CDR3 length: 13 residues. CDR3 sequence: CASSELLDKGYTF. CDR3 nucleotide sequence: TGTGCCAGCAGTGAATTGCTGGACAAAGGCTACACCTTC.

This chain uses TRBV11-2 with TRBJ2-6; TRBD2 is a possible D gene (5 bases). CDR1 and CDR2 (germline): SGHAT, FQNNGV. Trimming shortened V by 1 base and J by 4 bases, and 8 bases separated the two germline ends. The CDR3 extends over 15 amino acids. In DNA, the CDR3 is TGTGCCAGCAGCTTAGGAGGGTTCGGGGCCAACGTCCTGACTTTC. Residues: CASSLGGFGANVLTF.

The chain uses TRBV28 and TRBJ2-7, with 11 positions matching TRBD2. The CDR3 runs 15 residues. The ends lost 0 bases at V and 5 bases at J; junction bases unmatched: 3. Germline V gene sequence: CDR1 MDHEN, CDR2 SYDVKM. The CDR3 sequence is CASSLWVAGGHEQYF. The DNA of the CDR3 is TGTGCCAGCAGTTTATGGGTAGCGGGAGGGCACGAGCAGTACTTC.

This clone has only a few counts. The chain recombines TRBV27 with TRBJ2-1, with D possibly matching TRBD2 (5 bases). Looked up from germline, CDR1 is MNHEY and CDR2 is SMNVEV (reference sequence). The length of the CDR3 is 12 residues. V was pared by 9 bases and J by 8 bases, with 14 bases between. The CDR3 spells CASSLAGHEQFF. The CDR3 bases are TGTGCCAGTTCTCTGGCGGGCCATGAGCAGTTCTTC.

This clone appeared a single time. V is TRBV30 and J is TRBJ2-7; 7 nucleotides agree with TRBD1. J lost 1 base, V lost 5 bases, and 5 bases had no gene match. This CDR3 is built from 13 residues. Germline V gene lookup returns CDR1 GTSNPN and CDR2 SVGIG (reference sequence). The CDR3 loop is CAWSGTASYEQYF. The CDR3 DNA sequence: TGTGCCTGGTCCGGGACAGCTTCCTACGAGCAGTACTTC. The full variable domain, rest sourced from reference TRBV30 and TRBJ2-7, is SQTIHQWPATLVQPVGSPLSLECTVEGTSNPNLYWYRQAAGRGLQLLFYSVGIGQISSEVPQNLSASRPQDRQFILSSKKLLLSDSGFYLCAWSGTASYEQYFGPGTRLTVT.

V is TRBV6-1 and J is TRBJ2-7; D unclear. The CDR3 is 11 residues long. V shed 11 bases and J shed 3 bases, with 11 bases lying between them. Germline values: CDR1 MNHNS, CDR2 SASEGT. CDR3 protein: CAVEEYYEQYF. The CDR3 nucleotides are TGTGCCGTTGAGGAATACTACGAGCAGTACTTC.

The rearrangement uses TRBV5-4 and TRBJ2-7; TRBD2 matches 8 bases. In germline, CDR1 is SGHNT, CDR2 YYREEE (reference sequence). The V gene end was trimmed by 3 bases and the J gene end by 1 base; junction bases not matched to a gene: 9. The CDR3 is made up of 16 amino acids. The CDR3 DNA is TGTGCCAGCAGCTCCGGCGGGGTAGCGGGGTCCTACGAGCAGTACTTC. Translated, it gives CASSSGGVAGSYEQYF.

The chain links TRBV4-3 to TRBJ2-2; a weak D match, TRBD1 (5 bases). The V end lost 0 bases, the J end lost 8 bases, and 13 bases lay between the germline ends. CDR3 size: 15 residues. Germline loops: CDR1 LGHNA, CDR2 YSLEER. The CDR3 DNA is TGCGCCAGCAGCCAAGATCCCCGACAGTGGGGGGAGCTGTTTTTT. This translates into CASSQDPRQWGELFF.

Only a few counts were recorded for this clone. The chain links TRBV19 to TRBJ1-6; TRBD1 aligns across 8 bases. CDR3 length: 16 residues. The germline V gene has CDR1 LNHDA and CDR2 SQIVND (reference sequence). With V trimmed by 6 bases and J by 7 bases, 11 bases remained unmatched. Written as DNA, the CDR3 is TGTGCCAGTAGCCAAGGGGGCCGGACAGGGAATTCACCCCTCCACTTT. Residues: CASSQGGRTGNSPLHF. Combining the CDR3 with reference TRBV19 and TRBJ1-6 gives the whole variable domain DGGITQSPKYLFRKEGQNVTLSCEQNLNHDAMYWYRQDPGQGLRLIYYSQIVNDFQKGDIAEGYSVSREKKESFPLTVTSAQKNPTAFYLCASSQGGRTGNSPLHFGNGTRLTVT.

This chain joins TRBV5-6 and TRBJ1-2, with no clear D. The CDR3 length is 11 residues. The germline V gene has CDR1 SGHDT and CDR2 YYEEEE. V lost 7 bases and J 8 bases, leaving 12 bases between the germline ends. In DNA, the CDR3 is TGTGCCAGCTCCAGGATCGGCGGCTACACCTTC. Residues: CASSRIGGYTF.

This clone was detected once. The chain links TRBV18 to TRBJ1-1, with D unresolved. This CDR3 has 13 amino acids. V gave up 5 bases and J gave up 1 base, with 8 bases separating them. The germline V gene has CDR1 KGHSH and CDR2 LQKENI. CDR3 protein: CASSSNWNTEAFF. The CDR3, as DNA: TGTGCCAGCTCATCAAACTGGAACACTGAAGCTTTCTTT.

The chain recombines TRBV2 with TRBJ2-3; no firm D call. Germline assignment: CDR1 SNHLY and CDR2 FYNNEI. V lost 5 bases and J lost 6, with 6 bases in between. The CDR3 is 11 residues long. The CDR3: CASSWADTQYF. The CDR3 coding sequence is TGTGCCAGCAGTTGGGCCGATACGCAGTATTTT. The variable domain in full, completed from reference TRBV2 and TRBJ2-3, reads EPEVTQTPSHQVTQMGQEVILRCVPISNHLYFYWYRQILGQKVEFLVSFYNNEISEKSEIFDDQFSVERPDGSNFTLKIRSTKLEDSAMYFCASSWADTQYFGPGTRLTVL.

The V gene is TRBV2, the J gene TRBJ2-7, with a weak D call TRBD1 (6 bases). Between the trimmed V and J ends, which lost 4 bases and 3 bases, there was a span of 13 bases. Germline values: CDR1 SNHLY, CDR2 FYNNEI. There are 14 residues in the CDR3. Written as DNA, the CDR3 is TGTGCCAGCAGTGCGGGCAGGGGTGACTACGAGCAGTACTTC. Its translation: CASSAGRGDYEQYF.

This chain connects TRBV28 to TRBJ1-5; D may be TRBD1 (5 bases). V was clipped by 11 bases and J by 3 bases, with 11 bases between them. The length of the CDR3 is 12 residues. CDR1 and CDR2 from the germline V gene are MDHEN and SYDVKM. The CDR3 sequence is CAVSGFNQPQHF. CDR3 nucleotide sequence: TGTGCCGTCTCAGGGTTCAATCAGCCCCAGCATTTT.

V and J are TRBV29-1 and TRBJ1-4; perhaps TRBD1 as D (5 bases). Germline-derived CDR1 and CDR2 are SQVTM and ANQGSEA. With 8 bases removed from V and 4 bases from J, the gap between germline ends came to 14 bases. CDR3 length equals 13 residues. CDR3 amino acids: CSSSGGVNEKLFF. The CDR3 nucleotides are TGCAGCTCCTCCGGGGGGGTTAATGAAAAACTGTTTTTT.

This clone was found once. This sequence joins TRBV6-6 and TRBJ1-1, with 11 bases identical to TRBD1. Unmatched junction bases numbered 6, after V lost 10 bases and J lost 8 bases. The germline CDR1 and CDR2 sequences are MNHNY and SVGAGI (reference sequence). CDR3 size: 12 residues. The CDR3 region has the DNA TGTGCCACTGGACAGGGGGCATCCGAAGCTTTCTTT. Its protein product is CATGQGASEAFF.

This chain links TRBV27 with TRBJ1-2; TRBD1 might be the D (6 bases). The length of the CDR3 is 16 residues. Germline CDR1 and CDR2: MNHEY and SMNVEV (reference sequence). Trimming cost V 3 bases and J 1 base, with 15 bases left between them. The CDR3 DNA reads TGTGCCAGCAGTTTTTCTCCTGGGGGCCTTAACTATGGCTACACCTTC. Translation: CASSFSPGGLNYGYTF.

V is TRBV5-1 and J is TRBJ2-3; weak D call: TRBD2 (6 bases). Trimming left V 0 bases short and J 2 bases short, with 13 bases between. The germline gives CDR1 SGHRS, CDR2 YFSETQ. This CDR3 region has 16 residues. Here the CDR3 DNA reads TGCGCCAGCAGCTTGGCCGCTAGCGCAAACACAGATACGCAGTATTTT. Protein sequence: CASSLAASANTDTQYF.

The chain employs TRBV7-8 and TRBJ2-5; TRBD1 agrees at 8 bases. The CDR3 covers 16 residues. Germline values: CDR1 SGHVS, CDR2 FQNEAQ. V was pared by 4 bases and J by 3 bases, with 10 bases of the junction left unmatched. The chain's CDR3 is CASSSWGTGQKETQYF. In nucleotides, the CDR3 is TGTGCCAGCAGCTCTTGGGGGACAGGTCAAAAAGAGACCCAGTACTTC.

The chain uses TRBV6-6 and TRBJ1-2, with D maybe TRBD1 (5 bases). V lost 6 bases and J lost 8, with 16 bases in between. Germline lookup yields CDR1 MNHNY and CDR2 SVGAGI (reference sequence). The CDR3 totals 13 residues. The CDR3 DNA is TGTGCCAGCAGCCGAGACTGGAGGGGAGGCTACACCTTC. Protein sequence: CASSRDWRGGYTF.

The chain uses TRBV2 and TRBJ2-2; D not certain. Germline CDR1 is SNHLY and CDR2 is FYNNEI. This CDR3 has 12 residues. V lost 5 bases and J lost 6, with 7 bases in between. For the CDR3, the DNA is TGTGCCAGCAGTTACACAGCCGGGGAGCTGTTTTTT. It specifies CASSYTAGELFF.

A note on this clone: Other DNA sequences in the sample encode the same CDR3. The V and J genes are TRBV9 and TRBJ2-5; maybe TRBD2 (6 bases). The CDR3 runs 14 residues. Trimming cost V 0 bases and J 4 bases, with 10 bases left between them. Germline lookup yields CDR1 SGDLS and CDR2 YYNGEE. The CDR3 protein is CASSVGGGGETQYF. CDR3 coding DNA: TGTGCCAGCAGCGTAGGGGGAGGAGGAGAGACCCAGTACTTC.